This T cell receptor beta chain stems from a study of blood T cell repertoires in COVID-19. Study-level information: Samples came from the United States, Italy and Spain, spanning acute and convalescent COVID-19. The cDNA or gDNA used as material had been derived from T cells, B-cell-depleted T cells, or PBMCs.

The germline CDR1 and CDR2 sequences are LGHNT and FRNRAP. CDR3 length: 14 residues. V trimming: 5 bases; J trimming: 4 bases; junction bases outside the gene matches: 5. Authors' methods: Cell counts per sample came from amplifying reference gene primers. Measured with immunoSEQ multiplex PCR; TCRdb has only the in-frame clones, and not every one. Clone size and V and J calls were adopted from that table, with D and trimming inferred from the DNA. The repertoire holds approximately 470,000 clones, with roughly 88% as singletons. Only one count was recorded for this clone. Input material: peripheral blood. The chain links TRBV12-5 to TRBJ1-5; 7 nucleotides agree with TRBD1. The clonotype was recovered from a human donor in a cohort sampled during active COVID-19. Here the CDR3 reads CASGIGTENQPQHF. In nucleotides, the CDR3 is TGTGCTAGTGGTATAGGGACAGAAAATCAGCCCCAGCATTTT.